The TCR beta chain under discussion was sequenced for a study of T-cell memory formation after mild COVID-19 (dated by TCRdb to about 2021). At the level of the whole study: Most TCR sequence clusters were specific to one of the two donors. The cohort was made up of two young adult volunteers, one female and one male, who were previously healthy. In a couple of donors, T-cell clones that expanded and contracted after mild COVID-19 were followed by sequencing TCRalpha and TCRbeta repertoires longitudinally. The study at large found these results: Some responding clones were found in pre-infection memory, which suggests that pre-existing cross-reactive memory T cells took part in the SARS-CoV-2 response. Only a couple of mild cases were covered by the study, and larger cohorts that include severe cases with pre-infection samples were considered necessary. Contracting CD4+ clones were located mainly in the CM and EM memory subsets, whereas CD8+ clones were found to be enriched in EMRA. Whether the second-wave clones peaking on day 37 were SARS-CoV-2 specific was not confirmed. Clones that contracted from day 15 to 85 showed balanced CD4/CD8 phenotypes, whereas a second wave of clones that expanded from day 15 to 37 leaned towards CD4+.

Reads for this sample came from an Illumina NovaSeq 6000. TCRalpha and TCRbeta cDNA libraries were built by 5'RACE with constant-segment primers, adding sample barcodes and unique molecular identifiers. RNA was extracted from every sample with Trizol reagent. Amplification of the libraries took two PCR steps, and the second step added a second sample barcode plus Illumina TruSeq adapters. Libraries were sequenced on an Illumina NovaSeq with 2 x 150 bp paired-end reads. As for the original processing: Demultiplexing of reads and collapsing into UMI-guided consensus sequences were performed with migec v1.2.7. Using mixcr v2.1.11, the UMI consensuses were aligned to TRA and TRB V and J templates and assembled into clonotypes. Expanded or contracted clonotypes were those called significant by both edgeR and NoisET, with noise models trained on biological replicates. For edgeR calls, a false discovery rate-adjusted p below 0.01 and a log2 fold-change threshold of 1 were applied. PCA with hierarchical clustering of max-normalized trajectories of the 1000 most abundant clonotypes was used as exploratory dynamics analysis. Each responding clone was given a CD4 or CD8 phenotype based on the CD4+ and CD8+ repertoires, which had been sequenced separately. The public reads were reanalyzed by TCRdb: fastp trimming at Q25, MiXCR alignment, in-frame beta chains only. When rows share a CDR3 protein, they turn into one entry using the most common DNA and genes. V and J calls and clone size were set by TCRdb, not the authors. A total of about 160,000 distinct CDR3 sequences appear in this sample, 25% to 40% of them only once. The top ten clones comprise more than 10% of the sample.

This clonotype was counted only a few times. Its antigen remains unidentified. Nothing much larger sits one base from this clone, and base qualities are not available. Ficoll-Paque density gradient centrifugation was the method used to isolate PBMCs. The material sequenced was PBMCs or a T cell subset sorted from them (not recorded which). The receptor was isolated from an adult woman who had mild COVID-19 (a few samples of this study predate the infection). The sample titles of this study are shuffled in the database, so cell type and time point are left out; the donor was told from shared clones.

Read as DNA, the sequence is TGTGCCAGCTCACCTGCAGGGGGCCCTGAAGCTTTCTTT. This yields the protein CASSPAGGPEAFF. The sequence links TRBV18 to TRBJ1-1; 8 bases in the junction line up with TRBD1. For CDR1 and CDR2, the germline V gene lists KGHSH and LQKENI. Trimmed from V: 3 bases; trimmed from J: 6 bases; junction bases lacking a gene match: 3. From the cysteine up to the phenylalanine, the CDR3 has a length of 13 residues. Only the CDR3 part of the read is kept: 39 bases, read in frame from the first base.